This T cell receptor (beta chain) is drawn from a study of blood T cell repertoires in COVID-19. Study details: Samples representing acute and convalescent COVID-19 were sourced from the United States, Italy and Spain. T cells, B-cell-depleted T cells, or PBMCs provided the cDNA or gDNA that served as material.

Per the germline V gene, CDR1 is MDHEN and CDR2 is SYDVKM. The CDR3 has 13 amino acids. V was clipped by 5 bases and J by 7 bases, with 9 bases between them. Authors' methods: Amplification from reference gene primers served as the basis for estimated nucleated cell counts. Assay used: immunoSEQ multiplex PCR; TCRdb lists only in-frame clones, some missing. V, J and clone size were drawn from that table, and D and trimming were deduced from the DNA. The data contain over 100,000 clones, about three quarters of them seen just once; the ten biggest clones take up more than 4%. This rearrangement joins TRBV28 to TRBJ1-6, with D unclear. The material sequenced was peripheral blood. The TCR originated in a human donor in a cohort sampled during active or convalescent COVID-19. The CDR3 loop is CASSLPFNSPLHF. DNA of the CDR3: TGTGCCAGCAGTCTACCATTCAATTCACCCCTCCACTTT.